This T cell receptor (beta chain) was obtained from a study of T cells after yellow fever vaccination. Template-switching 5'RACE yielded the TCR cDNA; a universal primer site and UMIs were added in the process. TCRdb reprocessed the 5' RACE reads via MiXCR and lists one record per CDR3 protein. The sample holds approximately 130,000 distinct CDR3 sequences, about 15% seen once. Study findings and constraints: Peaking on day 5 versus 15, the secondary response was faster but weaker.

Regarding this clonotype: The antigen remains undetermined.

The source was CD8+ T cells sorted from PBMCs, collected 5 days after the yellow fever booster vaccination. This clonotype was sampled from a man aged 18 to 30 who received the YFV17D yellow fever vaccine.

For the CDR3, the DNA is TGTGCCAGCAGCCAAGAGCTGGCTTTGGGTCCCGAAGGTACGCAGTATTTT. Its protein is CASSQELALGPEGTQYF. This rearrangement joins TRBV4-2 to TRBJ2-3; unclear D gene. There are 17 residues in the CDR3. Germline loops: CDR1 LGHNA, CDR2 YNFKEQ. V lost 0 bases to trimming and J lost 8 bases, with 21 bases between them.